The 21 T cell receptor beta chains below were found in one sample sequenced in a study of regulatory T cells in long-lasting Graves disease. Time point denoted: newly diagnosed GD, antithyroid drugs for less than 3 months. TCR sequences were obtained from RNA taken from PBMCs. Combining iRepertoire HTBI primers with Arm-PCR of CDR3 regions, the authors built TCR beta libraries. TCRdb passed the multiplex PCR reads through MiXCR, listing each CDR3 protein once. The sample has over 350,000 distinct CDR3 sequences; 14% are singletons. This sample also appeared in a second study, on T cells in Graves' hyperthyroidism and ophthalmopathy.

Sequencing used peripheral blood mononuclear cells (PBMCs), obtained at new diagnosis, from a patient treated with antithyroid drugs. These receptors were obtained from a woman between 50 and 59 years old with Graves disease.

V is TRBV3-1 and J is TRBJ1-4; D is undetermined. The ends were cut back, 1 base at V and 6 bases at J, with 18 bases in the middle. The CDR3 has 17 amino acids. Germline CDR1 is LGHDT and CDR2 is YNNKEL (reference sequence). The CDR3 loop reads CASSQASPVNNYEKLFF. Here the CDR3 DNA reads TGTGCCAGCAGCCAAGCCAGTCCGGTGAATAACTATGAAAAACTGTTTTTT.

This clonotype has a count of ten or more. The chain joins TRBV5-1 to TRBJ2-7; 10 bases agree with TRBD2. Germline V gene data show CDR1 as SGHRS and CDR2 as YFSETQ. The CDR3 loop spans 18 amino acids. V shed 1 base, J shed 2 bases, and the junction held 12 bases outside the gene matches. The CDR3 reads CASSLFSSGSTAAYEQYF. The CDR3 bases are TGCGCCAGCAGCTTGTTCTCTAGCGGGAGTACCGCCGCCTACGAGCAGTACTTC.

In its sample, this clonotype was seen a few times. The DNA of the CDR3 is TGTGCCAGCACTAGCGAGGCAGATACGCAGTATTTT. Protein product: CASTSEADTQYF. The V and J genes are TRBV7-9 and TRBJ2-3; a weak D match, TRBD2 (6 bases). The V end lost 7 bases, the J end lost 4 bases, and 9 bases lay between the germline ends. The CDR3 totals 12 residues. Germline V gives CDR1 SEHNR, CDR2 FQNEAQ (reference sequence). The full variable domain, its missing parts supplied by reference TRBV7-9 and TRBJ2-3, is DTGVSQNPRHKITKRGQNVTFRCDPISEHNRLYWYRQTLGQGPEFLTYFQNEAQLEKSRLLSDRFSAERPKGSFSTLEIQRTEQGDSAMYLCASTSEADTQYFGPGTRLTVL.

This sequence joins TRBV5-4 and TRBJ2-3; 7 nucleotides line up with TRBD2. This CDR3 comprises 14 residues. Per the germline V gene, CDR1 is SGHNT and CDR2 is YYREEE (reference sequence). V lost 3 bases, J lost 2 bases, and 3 bases stayed unmatched. The DNA for the CDR3 is TGTGCCAGCAGCTCGCTAGCGGCCACAGATACGCAGTATTTT. It specifies CASSSLAATDTQYF.

The rearrangement uses TRBV12-3 or TRBV12-4 and TRBJ2-7, with D possibly TRBD1 on 6 matching bases. Trimming took off 1 base at V and 7 bases at J, with 14 bases between the two ends. The CDR3 runs 14 residues. CDR3 in amino acids: CASSLGDIIGEQYF. CDR3 sequence (DNA): TGTGCCAGCAGTTTAGGGGACATCATAGGGGAGCAGTACTTC.

This clonotype came up many times. The chain links TRBV20-1 to TRBJ1-1; D is unclear. The CDR3 length is 14 residues. Germline assignment: CDR1 DFQATT and CDR2 SNEGSKA (reference sequence). V lost 3 bases to trimming and J lost 1 base, with 12 bases between them. The CDR3 nucleotides read TGCAGTGCTAGGTTGGGTGTTTCGAACACTGAAGCTTTCTTT. As protein: CSARLGVSNTEAFF.

In its sample, this clonotype was seen many times. This sequence joins TRBV28 and TRBJ2-2; D possibly corresponds to TRBD2 (6 bases). With 6 bases removed from V and 3 bases from J, the gap between germline ends came to 20 bases. Germline CDR1 MDHEN, CDR2 SYDVKM. This CDR3 contains 17 residues. CDR3 amino acids: CASRRGLPTVDTGELFF. CDR3 DNA sequence: TGTGCCAGCAGAAGGGGACTCCCTACAGTGGACACCGGGGAGCTGTTTTTT.

On this clonotype itself: A far bigger clonotype differs at one base, so this is likely a read error. The chain employs TRBV11-2 and TRBJ2-7; possible D gene TRBD2, 6 bases. This CDR3 region has 14 residues. Per the germline V gene, CDR1 is SGHAT and CDR2 is FQNNGV. CDR3 loop: CAWSVGLAPYEQHF. In DNA form, the CDR3 reads TGTGCCTGGAGTGTGGGACTGGCCCCCTACGAGCAGCACTTC.

This clonotype was counted many times. The chain joins TRBV9 to TRBJ2-1; no reliable D call. The germline V gene encodes CDR1 SGDLS and CDR2 YYNGEE. The CDR3 consists of 13 residues. V shed 0 bases and J shed 6 bases, with 7 bases lying between them. CDR3 sequence (DNA): TGTGCCAGCAGCGTAGGGCTCGGCAATGAGCAGTTCTTC. It is translated as CASSVGLGNEQFF.

A few counts support this clonotype. The CDR3 region has the DNA TGCGCCAGCAGCCAAGTGCTAGCGGGAAGCCAAGATACGCAGTATTTT. Translated: CASSQVLAGSQDTQYF. The chain is built from TRBV4-1 and TRBJ2-3, with 9 bases matching TRBD2. The V segment lost 1 base and the J segment 5 bases; nucleotides outside the gene matches: 7. The CDR3 length is 16 residues. CDR1 and CDR2 from the germline V gene are MGHRA and YSYEKL.

This clonotype occurred a few times. The V and J genes are TRBV10-3 and TRBJ2-1; D perhaps matches TRBD1 (6 bases). This CDR3 has 13 residues. Germline lookup yields CDR1 ENHRY and CDR2 SYGVKD. Trimming took off 10 bases at V and 0 bases at J, with 10 bases between the two ends. CDR3 region: CATRGISYNEQFF. For the CDR3, the DNA is TGTGCCACAAGGGGGATCTCCTACAATGAGCAGTTCTTC.

This clonotype occurred many times. CDR3 in amino acids: CASRAGTGGVEQFF. The CDR3 DNA follows: TGTGCCAGCAGAGCCGGGACAGGGGGAGTTGAGCAGTTCTTC. The chain joins TRBV2 to TRBJ2-1; 11 nucleotides line up with TRBD1. This CDR3 comprises 14 residues. CDR1 SNHLY and CDR2 FYNNEI come from the germline V gene. V lost 6 bases and J lost 9; bases outside the gene matches: 7.

This clonotype was counted ten times or more. V and J are TRBV12-5 and TRBJ2-1; tentative D call: TRBD1 (6 bases). Looked up from germline, CDR1 is LGHNT and CDR2 is FRNRAP. This CDR3 region has 14 residues. Trimming took off 7 bases at V and 5 bases at J, with 15 bases between the two ends. DNA for the CDR3: TGTGCTAGTGCCTTCCAGGGACATAACAATGAGCAGTTCTTC. This gives the protein CASAFQGHNNEQFF.

Many counts were recorded for this clonotype. This chain connects TRBV7-2 to TRBJ2-3, with D hard to call. The CDR3 spans 15 residues. V was pared by 1 base and J by 4 bases, with 12 bases between. Germline lookup yields CDR1 SGHTA and CDR2 FQGNSA. The CDR3 spells CASSLVGSVSDTQYF. Written as DNA, the CDR3 is TGTGCCAGCAGCTTAGTCGGCTCCGTCTCAGATACGCAGTATTTT.

The chain uses TRBV20-1 and TRBJ1-2; tentative D call: TRBD1 (6 bases). CDR1 and CDR2 from the germline V gene are DFQATT and SNEGSKA (reference sequence). Trimming left V 0 bases short and J 4 bases short, with 15 bases between. The CDR3 extends over 15 amino acids. This CDR3 is CSAREGGGRGYGYTF. The DNA for the CDR3 is TGCAGTGCTAGAGAGGGGGGGGGCAGGGGCTATGGCTACACCTTC.

This clonotype occurred a few times. The gene calls are TRBV28 and TRBJ2-7, with TRBD1 matching 9 bases. V was clipped by 3 bases and J by 4 bases; unmatched bases: 7. Looked up from germline, CDR1 is MDHEN and CDR2 is SYDVKM. This CDR3 has 15 residues. CDR3 amino acids: CASSLAQGAVYEQYF. The CDR3 coding sequence is TGTGCCAGCAGTTTGGCACAGGGGGCGGTTTACGAGCAGTACTTC.

Note on this clonotype: The conserved closing phenylalanine or tryptophan is absent in this CDR3, likely reflecting a read error. The V gene is TRBV7-3, the J gene TRBJ2-2; D unresolved. Germline V lookup: CDR1 SGHTA, CDR2 FQGTGA. The CDR3 length is 16 residues. V was shortened by 4 bases and J by 2 bases, with 14 bases between the two germline ends. CDR3 nucleotides: TGTGCCAGCAGCTATAATGGGATGGCAAACACCGGGGAGCTGTTTTCT. Translation gives CASSYNGMANTGELFS.

The chain links TRBV20-1 to TRBJ2-2; 10 bases map to TRBD1. Germline V gene lookup returns CDR1 DFQATT and CDR2 SNEGSKA (reference sequence). The CDR3 totals 15 residues. Trimming removed 6 bases from V and 1 base from J; junction bases left unmatched: 5. CDR3 sequence (DNA): TGCAGTGCACAGGACAGGGGGTTGAACACCGGGGAGCTGTTTTTT. This sequence encodes CSAQDRGLNTGELFF.

This sequence joins TRBV9 and TRBJ2-5, with unresolved D. CDR1 SGDLS and CDR2 YYNGEE come from the germline V gene. Trimming shortened V by 7 bases and J by 1 base, and 20 bases separated the two germline ends. The CDR3 sequence is 16 residues long. The CDR3 protein is CASPRLSWQAQETQYF. DNA of the CDR3: TGTGCCAGCCCCCGACTTTCCTGGCAGGCCCAAGAGACCCAGTACTTC.

In its sample, this clonotype was seen many times. In DNA, the CDR3 is TGCAGCGTTCCCTCGACCCCAGGGGTTGGAGCTTTCTTT. As protein: CSVPSTPGVGAFF. The chain recombines TRBV29-1 with TRBJ1-1, with a possible D match to TRBD1 (6 bases). Germline V CDR1 and CDR2: SQVTM, ANQGSEA. V lost 5 bases, J lost 10 bases, and 20 bases lay in between. The CDR3 is 13 amino acids.

At least ten counts were recorded for this clonotype. This rearrangement joins TRBV20-1 to TRBJ2-7; 7 nucleotides line up with TRBD2. The ends lost 1 base at V and 3 bases at J; junction bases unmatched: 3. The CDR3 is 13 amino acids. CDR1 and CDR2 from the germline V gene are DFQATT and SNEGSKA (reference sequence). CDR3 sequence reads: CSARGRDYYEQYF. For the CDR3, the DNA is TGCAGTGCTAGAGGGAGGGACTACTACGAGCAGTACTTC.